The rows below give T cell receptor beta chains drawn from one sample of a study of T cell clonotyping in hematopoietic cell transplantation. TCRdb's table, derived via immunoSEQ multiplex PCR, lists solely in-frame clones and lacks some. Here the sample spans tens of thousands of clones, approximately 82% being singletons. Material: peripheral blood mononuclear cells, obtained before stem cell transplant. Receptors were obtained from a woman aged 55 to 70 with acute myeloid leukemia. Some clones in this sample may be carry-over from other donors' samples. Each CDR3 is given with its conserved first and last residue. D genes are given only for firm matches. The size entry is marked missing in some rows and otherwise reads once, few, many or a size class.

CDR3 length,V gene,J gene,clone size,D gene,CDR3 protein,CDR3 DNA
15,TRBV7-3,TRBJ1-4,NA,TRBD1,CASSWTGGGNEKLFF,TGTGCCAGCAGCTGGACAGGGGGAGGGAATGAAAAACTGTTTTTT
16,TRBV19,TRBJ1-5,NA,NA,CASSMSVLDSNQPQHF,TGTGCCAGTAGTATGAGCGTGCTGGACAGCAATCAGCCCCAGCATTTT
16,TRBV27,TRBJ1-4,NA,NA,CASSLSWWQINEKLFF,TGTGCCAGCAGTTTATCTTGGTGGCAAATCAATGAAAAACTGTTTTTT
12,TRBV5-6,TRBJ1-1,few,NA,CASSEGGYEAFF,TGTGCCAGCAGCGAGGGGGGGTATGAAGCTTTCTTT
16,TRBV10-3,TRBJ1-1,NA,TRBD1,CAIRNDRGGLNTEAFF,TGTGCCATCAGGAACGACAGGGGTGGGTTGAACACTGAAGCTTTCTTT
15,TRBV25-1,TRBJ2-1,NA,NA,CASSNSGLRHNEQFF,TGTGCCAGCAGTAATTCTGGGTTGCGCCACAATGAGCAGTTCTTC
9,TRBV20-1,TRBJ2-1,NA,TRBD2,CRAGEQLFF,TGCAGGGCGGGGGAGCAGCTGTTCTTC
11,TRBV11-1,TRBJ1-2,NA,NA,CATKRLYGYTF,TGTGCCACCAAACGGCTCTATGGCTACACCTTC
14,TRBV19,TRBJ2-1,NA,NA,CASSIGTLYNEQFF,TGTGCCAGTAGTATAGGCACCCTATACAATGAGCAGTTCTTC
12,TRBV19,TRBJ2-7,NA,NA,CASSIRRGEQYF,TGTGCCAGTAGTATACGGAGGGGCGAGCAGTACTTC
14,TRBV7-9,TRBJ1-2,NA,NA,CASSLDSLVRGYTF,TGTGCCAGCAGCTTGGACAGTTTGGTCCGAGGCTACACCTTC
13,TRBV27,TRBJ1-5,few,NA,CASSLWVEQPQHF,TGTGCCAGCAGTTTATGGGTAGAGCAGCCCCAGCATTTT
14,TRBV2,TRBJ2-1,medium-sized,TRBD2,CAKGLATLYNEQFF,TGTGCCAAGGGACTAGCCACCCTCTACAATGAGCAGTTCTTC
16,TRBV19,TRBJ2-1,NA,TRBD2,CASSMAAGGGYNEQFF,TGTGCCAGTAGTATGGCCGCGGGCGGGGGATACAATGAGCAGTTCTTC
14,TRBV5-1,TRBJ1-4,NA,NA,CASSLAGDNEKLFF,TGCGCCAGCAGCTTGGCCGGGGATAATGAAAAACTGTTTTTT
13,TRBV4-1,TRBJ2-5,NA,NA,CASSLGGRETQYF,TGCGCCAGCAGCCTAGGGGGACGGGAGACCCAGTACTTC
14,TRBV5-4,TRBJ2-1,NA,NA,CASSKDKGYNEQFF,TGTGCCAGCAGCAAGGATAAGGGTTACAATGAGCAGTTCTTC
15,TRBV19,TRBJ2-7,NA,TRBD1,CASSTRTGGAYEQYF,TGTGCCAGTAGTACAAGGACAGGGGGGGCCTACGAGCAGTACTTC
16,TRBV2,TRBJ1-3,NA,NA,CASSEIGAGLGNTIYF,TGTGCCAGCAGTGAGATTGGTGCGGGACTTGGAAACACCATATATTTT
14,TRBV5-8,TRBJ1-6,NA,NA,CASSVGGIWSPLHF,TGTGCCAGCAGTGTTGGGGGGATCTGGTCACCCCTCCACTTT
11,TRBV6-5,TRBJ2-3,NA,NA,CASLRGDTQYF,TGTGCCAGTCTCCGGGGAGATACGCAGTATTTT
16,TRBV5-1,TRBJ1-1,NA,NA,CASSFEMGRMNTEAFF,TGCGCCAGCAGCTTCGAGATGGGCCGTATGAACACTGAAGCTTTCTTT
13,TRBV4-1,TRBJ1-2,NA,NA,CASSQMDDYGYTF,TGCGCCAGCAGCCAGATGGACGACTATGGCTACACCTTC